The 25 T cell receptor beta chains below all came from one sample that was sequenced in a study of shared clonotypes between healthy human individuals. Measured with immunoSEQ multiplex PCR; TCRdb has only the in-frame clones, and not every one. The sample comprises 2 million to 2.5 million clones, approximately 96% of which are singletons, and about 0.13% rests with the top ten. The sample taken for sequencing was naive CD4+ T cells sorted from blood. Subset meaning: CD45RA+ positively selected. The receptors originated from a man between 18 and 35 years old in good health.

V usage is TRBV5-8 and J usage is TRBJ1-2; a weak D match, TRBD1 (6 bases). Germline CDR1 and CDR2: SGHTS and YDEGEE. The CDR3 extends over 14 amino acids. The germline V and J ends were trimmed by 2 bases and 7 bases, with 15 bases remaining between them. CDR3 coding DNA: TGTGCCAGCAGCTTTCCGGGGGCGCAGGCTGGCTACACCTTC. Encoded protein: CASSFPGAQAGYTF.

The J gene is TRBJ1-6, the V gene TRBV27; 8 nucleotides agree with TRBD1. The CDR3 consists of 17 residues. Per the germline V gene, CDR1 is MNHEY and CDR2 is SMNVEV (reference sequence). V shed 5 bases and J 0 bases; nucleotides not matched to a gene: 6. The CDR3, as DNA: TGTGCCAGCAGTCTCCGGACAGGGAGCTCCTATAATTCACCCCTCCACTTT. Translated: CASSLRTGSSYNSPLHF.

The CDR3, as DNA: TGTGCCAGCAGCTTAGGGGGATCGCAGTTCTTC. Translation: CASSLGGSQFF. The rearrangement joins TRBV7-2 to TRBJ2-1; D gene unclear. The CDR3 has 11 residues. Germline V gene sequence: CDR1 SGHTA, CDR2 FQGNSA. V was shortened by 1 base and J by 12 bases, with 7 bases between the two germline ends.

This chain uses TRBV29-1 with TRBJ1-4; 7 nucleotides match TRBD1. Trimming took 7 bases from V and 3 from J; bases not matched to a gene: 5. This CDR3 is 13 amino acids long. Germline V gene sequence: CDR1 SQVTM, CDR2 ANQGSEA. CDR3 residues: CSGRDSPNEKLFF. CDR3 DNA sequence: TGCAGCGGCCGGGACAGTCCTAATGAAAAACTGTTTTTT.

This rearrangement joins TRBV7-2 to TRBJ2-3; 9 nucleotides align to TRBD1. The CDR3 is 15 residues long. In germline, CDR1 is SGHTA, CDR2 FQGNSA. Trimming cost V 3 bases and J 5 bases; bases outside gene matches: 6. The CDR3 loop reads CASSFSGQGGDTQYF. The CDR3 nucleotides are TGTGCCAGCAGCTTCTCGGGACAGGGTGGAGATACGCAGTATTTT. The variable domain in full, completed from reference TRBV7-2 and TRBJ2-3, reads GAGVSQSPSNKVTEKGKDVELRCDPISGHTALYWYRQSLGQGLEFLIYFQGNSAPDKSGLPSDRFSAERTGGSVSTLTIQRTQQEDSAVYLCASSFSGQGGDTQYFGPGTRLTVL.

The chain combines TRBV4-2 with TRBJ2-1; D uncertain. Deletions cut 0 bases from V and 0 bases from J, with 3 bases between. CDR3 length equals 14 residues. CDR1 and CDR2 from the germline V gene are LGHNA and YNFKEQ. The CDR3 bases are TGTGCCAGCAGCCAAGATGCCTCCTACAATGAGCAGTTCTTC. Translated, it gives CASSQDASYNEQFF.

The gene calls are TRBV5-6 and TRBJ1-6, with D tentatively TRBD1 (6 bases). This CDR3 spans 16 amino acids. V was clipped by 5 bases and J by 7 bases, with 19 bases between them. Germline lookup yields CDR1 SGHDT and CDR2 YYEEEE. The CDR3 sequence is CASSSFPGTGNSPLHF. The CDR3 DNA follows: TGTGCCAGCAGTTCTTTCCCGGGAACAGGGAATTCACCCCTCCACTTT. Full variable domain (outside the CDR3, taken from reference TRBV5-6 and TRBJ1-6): DAGVTQSPTHLIKTRGQQVTLRCSPKSGHDTVSWYQQALGQGPQFIFQYYEEEERQRGNFPDRFSGHQFPNYSSELNVNALLLGDSALYLCASSSFPGTGNSPLHFGNGTRLTVT.

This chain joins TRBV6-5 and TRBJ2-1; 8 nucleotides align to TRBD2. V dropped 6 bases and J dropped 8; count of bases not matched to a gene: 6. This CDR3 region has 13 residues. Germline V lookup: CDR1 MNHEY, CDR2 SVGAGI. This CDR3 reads CASRPSGSHEQFF. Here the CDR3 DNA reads TGTGCCAGCAGACCAAGCGGGAGTCATGAGCAGTTCTTC.

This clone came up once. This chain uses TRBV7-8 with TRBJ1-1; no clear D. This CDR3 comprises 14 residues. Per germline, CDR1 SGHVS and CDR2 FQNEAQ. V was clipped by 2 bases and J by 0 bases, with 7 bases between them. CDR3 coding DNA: TGTGCCAGCAGCTTAACCCTTATGAACACTGAAGCTTTCTTT. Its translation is CASSLTLMNTEAFF.

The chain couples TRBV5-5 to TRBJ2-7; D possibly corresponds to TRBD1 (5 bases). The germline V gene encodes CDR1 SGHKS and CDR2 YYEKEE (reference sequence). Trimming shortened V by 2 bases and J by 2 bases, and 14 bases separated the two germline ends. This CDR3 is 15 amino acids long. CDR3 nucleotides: TGTGCCAGCAGCTTTGCACAGGTTCTTACCTACGAGCAGTACTTC. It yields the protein CASSFAQVLTYEQYF.

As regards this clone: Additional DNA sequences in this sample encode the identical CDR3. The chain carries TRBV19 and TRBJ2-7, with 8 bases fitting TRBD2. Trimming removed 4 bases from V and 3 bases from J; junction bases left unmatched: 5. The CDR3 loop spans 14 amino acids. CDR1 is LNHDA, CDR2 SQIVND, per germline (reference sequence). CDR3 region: CASSKTSGSYEQYF. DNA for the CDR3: TGTGCCAGTAGTAAGACCAGCGGGAGCTACGAGCAGTACTTC.

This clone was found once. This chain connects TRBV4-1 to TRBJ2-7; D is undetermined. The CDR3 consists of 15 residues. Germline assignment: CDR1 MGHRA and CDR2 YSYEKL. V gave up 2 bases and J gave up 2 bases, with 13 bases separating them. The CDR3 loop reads CASSQNPTVTYEQYF. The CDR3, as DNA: TGCGCCAGCAGCCAAAACCCAACAGTCACCTACGAGCAGTACTTC.

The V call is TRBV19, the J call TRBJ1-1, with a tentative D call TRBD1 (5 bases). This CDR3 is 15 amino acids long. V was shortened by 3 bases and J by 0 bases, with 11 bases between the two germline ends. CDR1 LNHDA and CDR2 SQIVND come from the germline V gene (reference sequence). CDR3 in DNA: TGTGCCAGTAGTATTGGGGCACCCCTGAACACTGAAGCTTTCTTT. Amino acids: CASSIGAPLNTEAFF.

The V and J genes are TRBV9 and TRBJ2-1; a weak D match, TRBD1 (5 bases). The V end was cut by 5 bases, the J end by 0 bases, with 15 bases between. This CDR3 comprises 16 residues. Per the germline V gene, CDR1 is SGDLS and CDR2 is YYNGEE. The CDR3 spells CASSITGISSYNEQFF. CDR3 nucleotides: TGTGCCAGCAGTATCACAGGTATTAGCTCCTACAATGAGCAGTTCTTC. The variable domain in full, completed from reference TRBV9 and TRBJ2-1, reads DSGVTQTPKHLITATGQRVTLRCSPRSGDLSVYWYQQSLDQGLQFLIQYYNGEERAKGNILERFSAQQFPDLHSELNLSSLELGDSALYFCASSITGISSYNEQFFGPGTRLTVL.

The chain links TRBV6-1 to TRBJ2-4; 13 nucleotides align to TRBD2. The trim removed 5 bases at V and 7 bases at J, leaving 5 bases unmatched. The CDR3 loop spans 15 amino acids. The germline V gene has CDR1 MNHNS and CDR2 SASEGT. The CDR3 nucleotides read TGTGCCAGCAGTCGCTGGACTAGCGGGGGTAACATTCAGTACTTC. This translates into CASSRWTSGGNIQYF.

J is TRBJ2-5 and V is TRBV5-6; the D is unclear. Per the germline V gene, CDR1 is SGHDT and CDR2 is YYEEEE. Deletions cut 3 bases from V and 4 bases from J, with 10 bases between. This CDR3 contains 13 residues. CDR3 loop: CASSYQTTETQYF. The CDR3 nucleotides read TGTGCCAGCAGCTACCAAACCACAGAGACCCAGTACTTC.

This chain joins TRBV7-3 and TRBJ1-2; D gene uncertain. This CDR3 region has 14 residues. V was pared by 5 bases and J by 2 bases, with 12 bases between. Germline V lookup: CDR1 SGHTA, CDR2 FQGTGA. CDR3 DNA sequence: TGTGCCAGCAGCCAGAATGGTGAAAACTATGGCTACACCTTC. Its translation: CASSQNGENYGYTF.

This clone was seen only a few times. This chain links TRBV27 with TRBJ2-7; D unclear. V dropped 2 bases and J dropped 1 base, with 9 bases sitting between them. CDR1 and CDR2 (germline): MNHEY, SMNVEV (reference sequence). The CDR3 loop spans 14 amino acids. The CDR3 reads CASSLGVGSYEQYF. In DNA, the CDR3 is TGTGCCAGCAGTTTAGGGGTTGGATCCTACGAGCAGTACTTC.

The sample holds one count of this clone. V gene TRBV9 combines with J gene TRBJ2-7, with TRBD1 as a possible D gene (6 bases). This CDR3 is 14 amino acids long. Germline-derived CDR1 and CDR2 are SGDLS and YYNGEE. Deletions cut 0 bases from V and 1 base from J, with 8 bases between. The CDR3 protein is CASSVDRASYEQYF. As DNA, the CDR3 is TGTGCCAGCAGCGTAGACAGGGCATCCTACGAGCAGTACTTC.

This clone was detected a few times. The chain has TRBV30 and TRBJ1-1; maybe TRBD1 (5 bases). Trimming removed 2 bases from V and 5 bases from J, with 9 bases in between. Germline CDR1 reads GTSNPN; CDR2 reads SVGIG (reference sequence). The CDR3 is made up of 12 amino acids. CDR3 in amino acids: CAWSQGKTEAFF. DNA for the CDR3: TGTGCCTGGAGTCAGGGAAAGACTGAAGCTTTCTTT.

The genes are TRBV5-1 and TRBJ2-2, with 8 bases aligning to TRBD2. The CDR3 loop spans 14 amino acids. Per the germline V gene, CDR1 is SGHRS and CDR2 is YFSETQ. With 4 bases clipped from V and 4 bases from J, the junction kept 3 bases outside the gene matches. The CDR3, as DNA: TGCGCCAGCAGCCCGGGAGGGTTCACCGGGGAGCTGTTTTTT. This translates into CASSPGGFTGELFF.

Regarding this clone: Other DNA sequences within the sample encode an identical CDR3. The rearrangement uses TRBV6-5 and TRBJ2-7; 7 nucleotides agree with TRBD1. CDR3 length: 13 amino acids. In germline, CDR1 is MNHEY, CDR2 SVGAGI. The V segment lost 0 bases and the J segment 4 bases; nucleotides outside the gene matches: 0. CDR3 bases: TGTGCCAGCAGTTACTCCAGGGGGTACGAGCAGTACTTC. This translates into CASSYSRGYEQYF.

The CDR3 DNA is TGTGCCAGCAGCCCGTTGGGGTTCCCGAACACTGAAGCTTTCTTT. It codes for CASSPLGFPNTEAFF. This chain uses TRBV2 with TRBJ1-1, with D uncertain. The V gene lost 6 bases and the J gene lost 1 base, with 15 bases spanning the gap. CDR3 length: 15 amino acids. Germline V CDR1 and CDR2: SNHLY, FYNNEI.

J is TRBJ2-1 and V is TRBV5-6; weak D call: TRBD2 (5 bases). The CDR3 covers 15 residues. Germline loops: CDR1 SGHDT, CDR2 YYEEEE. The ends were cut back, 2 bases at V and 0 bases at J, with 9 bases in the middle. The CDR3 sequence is CASSFRRSSYNEQFF. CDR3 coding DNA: TGTGCCAGCAGCTTCCGGAGGAGCTCCTACAATGAGCAGTTCTTC.

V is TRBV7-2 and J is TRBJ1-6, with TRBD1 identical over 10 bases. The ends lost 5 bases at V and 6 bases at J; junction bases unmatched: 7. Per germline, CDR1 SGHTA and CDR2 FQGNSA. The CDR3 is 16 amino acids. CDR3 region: CASSTGTGVINSPLHF. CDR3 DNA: TGTGCCAGCAGCACTGGGACAGGGGTAATTAATTCACCCCTCCACTTT.